The 13 T cell receptor beta chains presented below share a single source sample, sequenced in a study of shared clonotypes between healthy human individuals. Assay: immunoSEQ multiplex PCR; the TCRdb copy retains only in-frame clones and omits some. The sample lists approximately 980,000 clones, less than 85% occurring once. The source material was memory CD4+ T cells sorted from blood. Subset indicated: CD45RA-negative fraction. The receptors stem from a man younger than 30 in good health.

This sequence joins TRBV6-1 and TRBJ1-5; D not resolved. V lost 2 bases to trimming and J lost 9 bases, with 11 bases between them. This CDR3 region has 13 residues. CDR1 and CDR2 from the germline V gene are MNHNS and SASEGT. This CDR3 reads CASSERSLGPQHF. The DNA for the CDR3 is TGTGCCAGCAGTGAAAGGTCTTTAGGGCCCCAGCATTTT.

This chain links TRBV28 with TRBJ1-2, with 8 bases that match TRBD1. The V gene's germline CDR1 is MDHEN and CDR2 SYDVKM. There are 13 residues in the CDR3. V dropped 5 bases and J dropped 8; count of bases not matched to a gene: 7. CDR3 in DNA: TGTGCCAGCAGTCTAAGGACAGGGAAAGGCTACACCTTC. This translates into CASSLRTGKGYTF.

The chain is built from TRBV6-8 and TRBJ1-3, with D unresolved. Trimming stripped 7 bases from V and 0 bases from J, with 10 bases between. The CDR3 has 14 amino acids. Germline values: CDR1 MNHGY, CDR2 SAAAGT. CDR3 protein: CASKKINSGNTIYF. In nucleotides, the CDR3 is TGTGCCAGCAAGAAGATCAACTCTGGAAACACCATATATTTT.

The V gene is TRBV6-5, the J gene TRBJ1-1; D is undetermined. The V end lost 6 bases, the J end lost 4 bases, and 15 bases lay between the germline ends. The germline V gene has CDR1 MNHEY and CDR2 SVGAGI. The CDR3 spans 14 residues. CDR3 loop: CASSPITITTEAFF. The CDR3 DNA reads as TGTGCCAGCAGCCCCATTACGATTACCACTGAAGCTTTCTTT.

The chain uses TRBV6-5 and TRBJ1-2; D not certain. Germline V lookup: CDR1 MNHEY, CDR2 SVGAGI. The CDR3 sequence is 13 residues long. V was pared by 3 bases and J by 8 bases, with 13 bases between. The CDR3 DNA follows: TGTGCCAGCAGTTATCGGGGTAGGGAAGGCTACACCTTC. This codes for CASSYRGREGYTF.

V is TRBV5-1 and J is TRBJ2-7, with unresolved D. The ends were cut back, 4 bases at V and 0 bases at J, with 11 bases in the middle. This CDR3 has 14 amino acids. Germline V gene lookup returns CDR1 SGHRS and CDR2 YFSETQ. The CDR3 DNA reads as TGCGCCAGCAGCCGCGAAATGGACTCCTACGAGCAGTACTTC. It translates to CASSREMDSYEQYF.

The chain combines TRBV5-1 with TRBJ2-5; possibly TRBD2 for D (5 bases). Per germline, CDR1 SGHRS and CDR2 YFSETQ. V lost 4 bases to trimming and J lost 5 bases, with 15 bases between them. The CDR3 runs 14 residues. DNA for the CDR3: TGCGCCAGCAGCCCCCCGGGGTTTGTCGAGACCCAGTACTTC. Protein product: CASSPPGFVETQYF.

As DNA, the CDR3 is TGTGCCAGCAGTCCCCTCGCCTACGAGCAGTACTTC. Its translation is CASSPLAYEQYF. V and J are TRBV28 and TRBJ2-7; D is unclear. With 5 bases removed from V and 2 bases from J, the gap between germline ends came to 7 bases. The CDR3 is 12 amino acids. The V gene's germline CDR1 is MDHEN and CDR2 SYDVKM.

The chain carries TRBV5-6 and TRBJ1-1; a weak D match, TRBD1 (6 bases). V lost 4 bases to trimming and J lost 1 base, with 11 bases between them. The CDR3 contains 14 residues. The germline gives CDR1 SGHDT, CDR2 YYEEEE. This chain's CDR3 is CASSLGAENTEAFF. The CDR3 DNA follows: TGTGCCAGCAGCCTGGGGGCTGAGAACACTGAAGCTTTCTTT. The full variable domain, with the rest looked up from reference TRBV5-6 and TRBJ1-1, is DAGVTQSPTHLIKTRGQQVTLRCSPKSGHDTVSWYQQALGQGPQFIFQYYEEEERQRGNFPDRFSGHQFPNYSSELNVNALLLGDSALYLCASSLGAENTEAFFGQGTRLTVV.

The sample holds a few counts of this clone. Other DNA variants within this sample encode the same CDR3. The rearrangement links TRBV5-1 to TRBJ2-1; TRBD1 matches at 9 bases. The germline gives CDR1 SGHRS, CDR2 YFSETQ. The CDR3 has 15 residues. Losses at the gene ends were 4 bases for V and 2 bases for J; bases not matched to a gene: 4. The CDR3 DNA reads as TGCGCCAGCAGCCAGGGACAGGGCCCCTACAATGAGCAGTTCTTC. This codes for CASSQGQGPYNEQFF.

CDR3 sequence reads: CASSDLAGSQETQYF. The CDR3 region has the DNA TGTGCCAGCAGCGACTTAGCGGGCTCCCAAGAGACCCAGTACTTC. The chain recombines TRBV6-5 with TRBJ2-5; the match to TRBD2 covers 7 bases. The CDR3 totals 15 residues. Germline V gene sequence: CDR1 MNHEY, CDR2 SVGAGI. The trim removed 6 bases at V and 1 base at J, leaving 8 bases unmatched.

The chain couples TRBV5-1 to TRBJ2-3; TRBD2 aligns across 9 bases. Losses at the gene ends were 0 bases for V and 0 bases for J; bases not matched to a gene: 5. The CDR3 consists of 17 residues. The germline V gene encodes CDR1 SGHRS and CDR2 YFSETQ. The CDR3 DNA is TGCGCCAGCAGCTTGGAGGCGGGAGGGCCTAGCACAGATACGCAGTATTTT. Translating it yields CASSLEAGGPSTDTQYF. Complete variable domain (other parts from reference TRBV5-1 and TRBJ2-3): KAGVTQTPRYLIKTRGQQVTLSCSPISGHRSVSWYQQTPGQGLQFLFEYFSETQRNKGNFPGRFSGRQFSNSRSEMNVSTLELGDSALYLCASSLEAGGPSTDTQYFGPGTRLTVL.

V and J are TRBV5-8 and TRBJ1-5; D not certain. Trimming removed 2 bases from V and 4 bases from J, with 7 bases in between. Germline V gene sequence: CDR1 SGHTS, CDR2 YDEGEE. The CDR3 runs to 13 residues. DNA of the CDR3: TGTGCCAGCAGCTTCCAGCAGAATCAGCCCCAGCATTTT. Its translation: CASSFQQNQPQHF. Supplemented by reference TRBV5-8 and TRBJ1-5, the full variable domain reads EAGVTQSPTHLIKTRGQQATLRCSPISGHTSVYWYQQALGLGLQFLLWYDEGEERNRGNFPPRFSGRQFPNYSSELNVNALELEDSALYLCASSFQQNQPQHFGDGTRLSIL.